The rows below give T cell receptor beta chains drawn from one sample of a study of CD8+CD57+ T cells in acquired aplastic anemia. Each CDR3 protein is one row after TCRdb ran MiXCR on the reads. The table has tens of thousands of distinct CDR3 sequences, around two thirds seen once. The sample was sorted CD4+, CD8+, or CD8+CD57+ T cells (not recorded which) from PBMCs. These receptors were taken from a human donor in good health, serving as a control. Both conserved end residues are part of each CDR3. Fields, in order: V gene, clone size, D gene, J gene, CDR3 DNA, CDR3 protein. D genes are given only for firm matches. Clone size is shown for a subset of rows, as once, few, many or a class of expanded clone.

v_gene: TRBV10-3
abundance: NA
d_gene: NA
j_gene: TRBJ1-5
CDR3nt: TGTGCCATCAGTGAGTCCTCGGCCGGGCATTATAGCAATCAGCCCCAGCATTTT
CDR3aa: CAISESSAGHYSNQPQHF

v_gene: TRBV20-1
abundance: many
d_gene: TRBD2
j_gene: TRBJ2-1
CDR3nt: TGCAGTGCTGGTAGCGGGAGGTCCTACAATGAGCAGTTCTTC
CDR3aa: CSAGSGRSYNEQFF

v_gene: TRBV29-1
abundance: NA
d_gene: NA
j_gene: TRBJ2-1
CDR3nt: TGCAGCGCCCAAGCCCCAAATTACAATGAGCAGTTCTTC
CDR3aa: CSAQAPNYNEQFF

v_gene: TRBV2
abundance: NA
d_gene: TRBD1
j_gene: TRBJ1-6
CDR3nt: TGTGCCAGCAGTGATGGGGACAGGGCTTCACCCCTCCACTTT
CDR3aa: CASSDGDRASPLHF

v_gene: TRBV24-1
abundance: few
d_gene: NA
j_gene: TRBJ2-1
CDR3nt: TGTGCCACCAGTGATTTGAAGGAGCAGTTCTTC
CDR3aa: CATSDLKEQFF

v_gene: TRBV7-8
abundance: NA
d_gene: NA
j_gene: TRBJ1-6
CDR3nt: TGCGCCAGCAGCCAAGTAGGGGGAGGGCATTCACCCCTCCACTTT
CDR3aa: CASSQVGGGHSPLHF

v_gene: TRBV11-2
abundance: NA
d_gene: NA
j_gene: TRBJ2-3
CDR3nt: TGTGCCAGCAGCTCCTACCCCCGGGACGGACCTAGCACAGATACGCAGTATTTT
CDR3aa: CASSSYPRDGPSTDTQYF

v_gene: TRBV25-1
abundance: NA
d_gene: NA
j_gene: TRBJ2-1
CDR3nt: TGTGCCAGCAGGGACTCGGGACGAGCCAATGAGCAGTTCTTC
CDR3aa: CASRDSGRANEQFF

v_gene: TRBV29-1
abundance: once
d_gene: NA
j_gene: TRBJ1-1
CDR3nt: TGCAGCGTCGAGTTCGGGACGACAGGTCGCTCCACTGAAGCTTTCTTT
CDR3aa: CSVEFGTTGRSTEAFF

v_gene: TRBV2
abundance: once
d_gene: TRBD1
j_gene: TRBJ1-1
CDR3nt: TGTGCCAGCAGGACAGGGGTAGGATGGACTGAAGCTTTCTTT
CDR3aa: CASRTGVGWTEAFF

v_gene: TRBV15
abundance: NA
d_gene: NA
j_gene: TRBJ2-5
CDR3nt: TGTGCCACCAGCAGAGTTAGACAGAGTTTGGAGACCCAGTACTTC
CDR3aa: CATSRVRQSLETQYF

v_gene: TRBV13
abundance: NA
d_gene: NA
j_gene: TRBJ2-1
CDR3nt: TGTGCCAGCAGCTCTGACAGGTCCCCTGAGCAGTTCTTC
CDR3aa: CASSSDRSPEQFF

v_gene: TRBV6-5
abundance: NA
d_gene: NA
j_gene: TRBJ2-7
CDR3nt: TGTGCCAGCAGCTACTTGAGCTCCTACGAGCAGTACTTC
CDR3aa: CASSYLSSYEQYF

v_gene: TRBV24-1
abundance: few
d_gene: NA
j_gene: TRBJ2-1
CDR3nt: TGTGCCACCAGTGATTCATACTACGAGCAGTTCTTC
CDR3aa: CATSDSYYEQFF

v_gene: TRBV5-4
abundance: once
d_gene: NA
j_gene: TRBJ2-7
CDR3nt: TGTGCCAGCAGCTTGCCTCCGTCAAGGGGACACGAGCAGTACTTC
CDR3aa: CASSLPPSRGHEQYF

v_gene: TRBV6-5
abundance: NA
d_gene: TRBD1
j_gene: TRBJ2-2
CDR3nt: TGTGCCAGCAGTTACTCGAGGGGACAGGGGACCGGGGAGCTGTTTTTT
CDR3aa: CASSYSRGQGTGELFF

v_gene: TRBV9
abundance: NA
d_gene: NA
j_gene: TRBJ2-1
CDR3nt: TGTGCCAGCAGCGTAGTATCAGCCTACAATGAGCAGTTCTTC
CDR3aa: CASSVVSAYNEQFF

v_gene: TRBV24-1
abundance: NA
d_gene: NA
j_gene: TRBJ2-1
CDR3nt: TGTGCCACCAGTGAGGCCGGCGGGCACAATGAGCAGTTCTTC
CDR3aa: CATSEAGGHNEQFF

v_gene: TRBV25-1
abundance: NA
d_gene: NA
j_gene: TRBJ2-3
CDR3nt: TGTGCCAGCAGTGAACTGGAGGGGGACACAGATACGCAGTATTTT
CDR3aa: CASSELEGDTDTQYF

v_gene: TRBV25-1
abundance: NA
d_gene: NA
j_gene: TRBJ1-1
CDR3nt: TGTGCCACTATGGGCGGGGGGCGAGGGGACACTGAAGCTTTCTTT
CDR3aa: CATMGGGRGDTEAFF

v_gene: TRBV12-3/TRBV12-4
abundance: NA
d_gene: TRBD2
j_gene: TRBJ2-7
CDR3nt: TGTGCCAGCAGTCGGACTAGCGGTACCTACGAGCAGTACTTC
CDR3aa: CASSRTSGTYEQYF

v_gene: TRBV11-2
abundance: NA
d_gene: NA
j_gene: TRBJ2-3
CDR3nt: TGTGCCAGCAGCTTAAACGGCAGGGGCGCGGATACGCAGTATTTT
CDR3aa: CASSLNGRGADTQYF

v_gene: TRBV20-1
abundance: NA
d_gene: TRBD1
j_gene: TRBJ1-2
CDR3nt: TGCAGTGCTAGAGGCGACAGGGGGCGCGGGCTCAACTATGGCTACACCTTC
CDR3aa: CSARGDRGRGLNYGYTF

v_gene: TRBV20-1
abundance: NA
d_gene: TRBD2
j_gene: TRBJ2-1
CDR3nt: TGCAGTGCTACGGCCGCTAGCGGGGGGTACAATGAGCAGTTCTTC
CDR3aa: CSATAASGGYNEQFF

v_gene: TRBV10-3
abundance: NA
d_gene: NA
j_gene: TRBJ1-5
CDR3nt: TGTGCCATCAGTGAGACAGGAACTGGACTTAGCAATCAGCCCCAGCATTTT
CDR3aa: CAISETGTGLSNQPQHF

v_gene: TRBV29-1
abundance: once
d_gene: NA
j_gene: TRBJ2-2
CDR3nt: TGCAGCGTTGAAAAGGAGTGGGGCGGGGAGCTGTTTTTT
CDR3aa: CSVEKEWGGELFF

v_gene: TRBV9
abundance: few
d_gene: TRBD2
j_gene: TRBJ2-5
CDR3nt: TGTGCCAGCAGCGTAGCTTCGGGAGGGGGAGAGACCCAGTACTTC
CDR3aa: CASSVASGGGETQYF

v_gene: TRBV20-1
abundance: NA
d_gene: NA
j_gene: TRBJ1-2
CDR3nt: TGCAGTGCTAGAGGGGGGGCTAACTATGGCTACACCTTC
CDR3aa: CSARGGANYGYTF

v_gene: TRBV2
abundance: few
d_gene: NA
j_gene: TRBJ2-7
CDR3nt: TGTGCCAGCAGGGGCGAAGGCTACGAGCAGTACTTC
CDR3aa: CASRGEGYEQYF

v_gene: TRBV15
abundance: NA
d_gene: NA
j_gene: TRBJ2-7
CDR3nt: TGTGCCACCAGATTCAGGGGAGGGCGCGAGCAGTACTTC
CDR3aa: CATRFRGGREQYF

v_gene: TRBV2
abundance: NA
d_gene: NA
j_gene: TRBJ1-3
CDR3nt: TGTGCCAGCAGTGCAGGCCGCACGGGAAACACCATATATTTT
CDR3aa: CASSAGRTGNTIYF

v_gene: TRBV10-3
abundance: NA
d_gene: NA
j_gene: TRBJ1-5
CDR3nt: TGTGCCATCAGTCCCTGGGGGGACCAGCCCCAGCATTTT
CDR3aa: CAISPWGDQPQHF

v_gene: TRBV2
abundance: few
d_gene: NA
j_gene: TRBJ2-7
CDR3nt: TGTGCCAGCAGTGATGGGGAAACAGGGCCTTACGAGCAGTACTTC
CDR3aa: CASSDGETGPYEQYF

v_gene: TRBV25-1
abundance: NA
d_gene: TRBD1
j_gene: TRBJ1-4
CDR3nt: TGTGCCAGCAGCAGTCCGGGACAGGGGGCAACCAATGAAAAACTGTCTTTT
CDR3aa: CASSSPGQGATNEKLSF

v_gene: TRBV9
abundance: NA
d_gene: NA
j_gene: TRBJ1-6
CDR3nt: TGTGCCAGCAGCGAGACGGCGTCTGGCTCACCCCTCCACTTT
CDR3aa: CASSETASGSPLHF

v_gene: TRBV2
abundance: NA
d_gene: NA
j_gene: TRBJ2-7
CDR3nt: TGTGCCAGCTCGGACAGCTACGAGCAGTACTTC
CDR3aa: CASSDSYEQYF

v_gene: TRBV19
abundance: few
d_gene: NA
j_gene: TRBJ1-6
CDR3nt: TGTGCCAGTAGTATACCACAGTATAATTCACCCCTCCACTTT
CDR3aa: CASSIPQYNSPLHF

v_gene: TRBV24-1
abundance: NA
d_gene: NA
j_gene: TRBJ1-5
CDR3nt: TGTGCCACCAGTAGTGGGTATACCATTCAGCCCCAGCATTTT
CDR3aa: CATSSGYTIQPQHF

v_gene: TRBV19
abundance: NA
d_gene: NA
j_gene: TRBJ1-2
CDR3nt: TGTGCCAGTAGTTGGGTACAGACTAACTATGGCTACACCTTC
CDR3aa: CASSWVQTNYGYTF

v_gene: TRBV10-3
abundance: NA
d_gene: NA
j_gene: TRBJ1-2
CDR3nt: TGTGCCATCACCAGTGACTATGGCTACACCTTC
CDR3aa: CAITSDYGYTF

v_gene: TRBV9
abundance: NA
d_gene: NA
j_gene: TRBJ1-6
CDR3nt: TGTGCCAGTAACCCTGGACAGAATTCACCCCTCCACTTT
CDR3aa: CASNPGQNSPLHF

v_gene: TRBV6-5
abundance: once
d_gene: TRBD1
j_gene: TRBJ2-7
CDR3nt: TGTGCCAGCAGACACTCGACCGGGACAGCCTACGAGCAGTACTTC
CDR3aa: CASRHSTGTAYEQYF

v_gene: TRBV19
abundance: NA
d_gene: NA
j_gene: TRBJ1-1
CDR3nt: TGTGCCAGTAGCCACCCTGTTGGGGGGAACACTGAAGCTTTCTTT
CDR3aa: CASSHPVGGNTEAFF

v_gene: TRBV20-1
abundance: NA
d_gene: NA
j_gene: TRBJ2-3
CDR3nt: TGCAGTGCTAGAATCACAGATACGCAGTATTTT
CDR3aa: CSARITDTQYF

v_gene: TRBV6-4
abundance: many
d_gene: NA
j_gene: TRBJ2-7
CDR3nt: TGTGCCAGCAGGTCCTTCTACGAGCAGTACTTC
CDR3aa: CASRSFYEQYF

v_gene: TRBV15
abundance: NA
d_gene: NA
j_gene: TRBJ2-7
CDR3nt: TGTGCCACCAGCAGAGGAGGAGATTCCTACGAGCAGTACTTC
CDR3aa: CATSRGGDSYEQYF

v_gene: TRBV3-1
abundance: NA
d_gene: TRBD1
j_gene: TRBJ2-5
CDR3nt: TGTGCCAGCAGCTTGAGGACAGGGGGACAAGAGACCCAGTACTTC
CDR3aa: CASSLRTGGQETQYF

v_gene: TRBV12-5
abundance: few
d_gene: TRBD1
j_gene: TRBJ2-7
CDR3nt: TGTGCTAGTGGGGACGACAGGGCCTACGAGCAGTACTTC
CDR3aa: CASGDDRAYEQYF

v_gene: TRBV3-1
abundance: NA
d_gene: NA
j_gene: TRBJ1-1
CDR3nt: TGTGCCAGCAGCCAAGATGGGTCGTGGTACACTGAAGCTTTCTTT
CDR3aa: CASSQDGSWYTEAFF

v_gene: TRBV6-1
abundance: once
d_gene: TRBD2
j_gene: TRBJ2-1
CDR3nt: TGTGCCAGCAGGGGACTAGCCACATACAATGAGCAGTTCTTC
CDR3aa: CASRGLATYNEQFF

v_gene: TRBV2
abundance: NA
d_gene: NA
j_gene: TRBJ1-1
CDR3nt: TGTGCCAGCAGTGAATCCGGCACCACTGAAGCTTTCTTT
CDR3aa: CASSESGTTEAFF

v_gene: TRBV24-1
abundance: NA
d_gene: TRBD1
j_gene: TRBJ1-2
CDR3nt: TGTGCCACCAGTGATACAGGGGAAAACTATGGCTACACCTTC
CDR3aa: CATSDTGENYGYTF

v_gene: TRBV4-2
abundance: NA
d_gene: TRBD1
j_gene: TRBJ1-2
CDR3nt: TGTGCCAGCGGCCGACAGGGTGGCTACACCTTC
CDR3aa: CASGRQGGYTF